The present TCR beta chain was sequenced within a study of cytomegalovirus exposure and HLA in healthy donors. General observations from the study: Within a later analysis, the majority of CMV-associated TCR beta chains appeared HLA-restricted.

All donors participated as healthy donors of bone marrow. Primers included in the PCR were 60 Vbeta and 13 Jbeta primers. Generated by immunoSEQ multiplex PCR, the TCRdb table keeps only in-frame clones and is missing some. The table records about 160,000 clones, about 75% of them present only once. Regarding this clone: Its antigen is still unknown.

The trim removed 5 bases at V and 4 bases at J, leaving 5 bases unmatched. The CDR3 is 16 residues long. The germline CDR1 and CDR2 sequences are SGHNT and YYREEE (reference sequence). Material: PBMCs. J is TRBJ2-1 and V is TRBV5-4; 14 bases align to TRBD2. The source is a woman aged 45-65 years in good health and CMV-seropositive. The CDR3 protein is CASRPGTSGGYNEQFF. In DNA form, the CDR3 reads TGTGCCAGCAGACCCGGGACTAGCGGGGGTTACAATGAGCAGTTCTTC.